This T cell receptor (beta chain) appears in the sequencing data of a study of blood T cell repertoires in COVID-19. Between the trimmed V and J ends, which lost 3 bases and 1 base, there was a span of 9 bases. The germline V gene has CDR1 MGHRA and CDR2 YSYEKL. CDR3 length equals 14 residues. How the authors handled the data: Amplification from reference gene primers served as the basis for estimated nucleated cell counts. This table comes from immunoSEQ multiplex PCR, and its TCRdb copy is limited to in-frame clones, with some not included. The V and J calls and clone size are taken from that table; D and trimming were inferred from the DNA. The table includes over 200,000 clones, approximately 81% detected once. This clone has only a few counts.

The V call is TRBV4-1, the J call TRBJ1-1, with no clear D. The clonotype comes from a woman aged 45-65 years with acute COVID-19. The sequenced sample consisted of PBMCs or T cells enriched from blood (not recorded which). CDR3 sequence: CASSHPPPNTEAFF. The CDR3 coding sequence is TGCGCCAGCAGCCACCCTCCCCCGAACACTGAAGCTTTCTTT.